The rows below give T cell receptor beta chains drawn from one sample of a study of T cells in localized non-small cell lung cancer. The data were produced by immunoSEQ multiplex PCR, yet TCRdb's version contains in-frame clones alone and is incomplete. The data show about 15,000 clones, more than 70% seen once. Specimen: peripheral blood mononuclear cells, collected before any cancer treatment. These receptors came from a male donor at least 60 years old with stage II lung adenocarcinoma. Each CDR3 is given with its conserved first and last residue. Fields, in order: CDR3 length, J gene, clone size, D gene, V gene, CDR3 protein, CDR3 DNA. D genes are given only for firm matches. Clone sizes are given selectively: once, few, many, or a class where the clone is expanded.

CDR3 length: 18; J gene: TRBJ2-3; clone size: -; D gene: -; V gene: TRBV4-2; CDR3 protein: CASSQATVGPGKADTQYF; CDR3 DNA: TGTGCCAGCAGCCAAGCGACTGTGGGACCCGGAAAGGCAGATACGCAGTATTTT
CDR3 length: 19; J gene: TRBJ2-1; clone size: few; D gene: TRBD2; V gene: TRBV2; CDR3 protein: CASSAGTSGTTYTYNEQFF; CDR3 DNA: TGTGCCAGCAGTGCCGGGACTAGCGGTACAACATATACCTACAATGAGCAGTTCTTC
CDR3 length: 13; J gene: TRBJ1-1; clone size: -; D gene: -; V gene: TRBV7-9; CDR3 protein: CASSFQGNTEAFF; CDR3 DNA: TGTGCCAGCAGCTTCCAGGGTAACACTGAAGCTTTCTTT
CDR3 length: 14; J gene: TRBJ1-1; clone size: -; D gene: TRBD1; V gene: TRBV9; CDR3 protein: CASSPLTGIPEAFF; CDR3 DNA: TGTGCCAGCAGCCCCCTGACAGGGATACCTGAAGCTTTCTTT
CDR3 length: 15; J gene: TRBJ2-1; clone size: -; D gene: -; V gene: TRBV7-6; CDR3 protein: CASSLGLGPYNEQFF; CDR3 DNA: TGTGCCAGCAGCTTGGGACTCGGTCCTTACAATGAGCAGTTCTTC
CDR3 length: 13; J gene: TRBJ1-5; clone size: -; D gene: -; V gene: TRBV11-3; CDR3 protein: CASSLTGNQPQHF; CDR3 DNA: TGTGCCAGCAGCTTAACGGGGAATCAGCCCCAGCATTTT
CDR3 length: 17; J gene: TRBJ2-7; clone size: -; D gene: TRBD2; V gene: TRBV7-9; CDR3 protein: CASSLGGTSGGLNEQYF; CDR3 DNA: TGTGCCAGCAGCTTGGGGGGGACTAGCGGAGGACTAAACGAGCAGTACTTC
CDR3 length: 16; J gene: TRBJ2-1; clone size: -; D gene: TRBD2; V gene: TRBV5-6; CDR3 protein: CASSLERGGDYNEQFF; CDR3 DNA: TGTGCCAGCAGCTTGGAGCGGGGGGGTGACTACAATGAGCAGTTCTTC
CDR3 length: 16; J gene: TRBJ2-2; clone size: -; D gene: TRBD2; V gene: TRBV14; CDR3 protein: CASSQPRLADTGELFF; CDR3 DNA: TGTGCCAGCAGCCAACCGAGACTAGCGGACACCGGGGAGCTGTTTTTT
CDR3 length: 16; J gene: TRBJ2-7; clone size: -; D gene: TRBD1; V gene: TRBV4-1; CDR3 protein: CASSQGPTGGVYEQYF; CDR3 DNA: TGCGCCAGCAGCCAAGGCCCCACAGGGGGCGTCTACGAGCAGTACTTC
CDR3 length: 14; J gene: TRBJ1-1; clone size: -; D gene: -; V gene: TRBV6-6; CDR3 protein: CASSSRTGNTEAFF; CDR3 DNA: TGTGCCAGCAGTTCCCGGACGGGGAACACTGAAGCTTTCTTT
CDR3 length: 17; J gene: TRBJ2-3; clone size: -; D gene: -; V gene: TRBV25-1; CDR3 protein: CASSEYSGSRGADTQYF; CDR3 DNA: TGTGCCAGCAGTGAATACAGCGGTTCGAGGGGCGCAGATACGCAGTATTTT
CDR3 length: 15; J gene: TRBJ2-2; clone size: -; D gene: -; V gene: TRBV30; CDR3 protein: CAWGQGRVFTGELFF; CDR3 DNA: TGTGCCTGGGGTCAGGGGAGGGTCTTCACCGGGGAGCTGTTTTTT
CDR3 length: 13; J gene: TRBJ1-5; clone size: -; D gene: -; V gene: TRBV5-1; CDR3 protein: CASSFGPDQPQHF; CDR3 DNA: TGCGCCAGCAGCTTTGGGCCCGATCAGCCCCAGCATTTT